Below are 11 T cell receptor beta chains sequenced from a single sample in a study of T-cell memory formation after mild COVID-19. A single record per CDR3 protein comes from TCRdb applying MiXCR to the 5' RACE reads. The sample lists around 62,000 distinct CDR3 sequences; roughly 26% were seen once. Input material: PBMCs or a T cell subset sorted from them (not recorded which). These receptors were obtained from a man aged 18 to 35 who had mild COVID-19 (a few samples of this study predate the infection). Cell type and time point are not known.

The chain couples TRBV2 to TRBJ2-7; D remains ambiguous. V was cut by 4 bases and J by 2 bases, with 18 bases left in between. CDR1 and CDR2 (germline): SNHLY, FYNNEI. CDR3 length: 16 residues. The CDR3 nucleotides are TGTGCCAGCAGTGTGGGTGGGGTTGATTTCACCTACGAGCAGTACTTC. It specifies CASSVGGVDFTYEQYF. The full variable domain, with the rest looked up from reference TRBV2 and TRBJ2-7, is EPEVTQTPSHQVTQMGQEVILRCVPISNHLYFYWYRQILGQKVEFLVSFYNNEISEKSEIFDDQFSVERPDGSNFTLKIRSTKLEDSAMYFCASSVGGVDFTYEQYFGPGTRLTVT.

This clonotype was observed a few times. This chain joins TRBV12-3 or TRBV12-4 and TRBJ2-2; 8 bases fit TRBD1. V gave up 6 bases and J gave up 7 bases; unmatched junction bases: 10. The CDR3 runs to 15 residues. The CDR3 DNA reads TGTGCCAGCAGGAAGACAGGGGAAGTTATCGGGGAGCTGTTTTTT. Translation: CASRKTGEVIGELFF.

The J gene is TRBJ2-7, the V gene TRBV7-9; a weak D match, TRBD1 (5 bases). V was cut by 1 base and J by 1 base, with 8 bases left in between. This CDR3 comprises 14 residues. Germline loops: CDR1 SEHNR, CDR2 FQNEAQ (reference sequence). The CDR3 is CASSLGQISYEQYF. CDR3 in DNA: TGTGCCAGCAGCTTAGGACAGATATCCTACGAGCAGTACTTC.

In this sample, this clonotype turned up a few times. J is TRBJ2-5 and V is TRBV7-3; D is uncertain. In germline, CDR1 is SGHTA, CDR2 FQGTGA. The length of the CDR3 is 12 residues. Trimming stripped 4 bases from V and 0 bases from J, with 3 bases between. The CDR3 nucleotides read TGTGCCAGCAGCTCGTACCAAGAGACCCAGTACTTC. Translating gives CASSSYQETQYF.

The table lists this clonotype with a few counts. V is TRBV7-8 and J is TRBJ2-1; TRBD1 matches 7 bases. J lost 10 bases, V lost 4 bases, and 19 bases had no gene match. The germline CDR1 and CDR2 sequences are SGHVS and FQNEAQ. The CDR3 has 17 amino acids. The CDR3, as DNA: TGTGCCAGCAGCTCGCCACCGACAGGGTTTCAACAAGTCGAGCAGTTCTTC. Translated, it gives CASSSPPTGFQQVEQFF.

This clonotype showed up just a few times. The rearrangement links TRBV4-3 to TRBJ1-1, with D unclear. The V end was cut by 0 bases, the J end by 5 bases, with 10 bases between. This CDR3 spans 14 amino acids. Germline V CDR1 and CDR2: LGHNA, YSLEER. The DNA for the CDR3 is TGCGCCAGCAGCCAAGATGGCCTGGGGACTGAAGCTTTCTTT. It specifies CASSQDGLGTEAFF.

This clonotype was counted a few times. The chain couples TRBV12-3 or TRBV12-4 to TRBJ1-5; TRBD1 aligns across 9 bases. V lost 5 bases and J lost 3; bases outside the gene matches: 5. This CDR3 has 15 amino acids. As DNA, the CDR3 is TGTGCCAGCAGTAGGGACAGGGTATTCAATCAGCCCCAGCATTTT. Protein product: CASSRDRVFNQPQHF.

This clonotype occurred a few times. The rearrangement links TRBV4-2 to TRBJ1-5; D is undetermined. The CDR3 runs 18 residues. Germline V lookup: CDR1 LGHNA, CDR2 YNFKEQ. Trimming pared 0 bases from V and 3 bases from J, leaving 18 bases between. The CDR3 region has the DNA TGTGCCAGCAGCCAAGATCCCGGGATGGGGATGAACAATCAGCCCCAGCATTTT. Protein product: CASSQDPGMGMNNQPQHF.

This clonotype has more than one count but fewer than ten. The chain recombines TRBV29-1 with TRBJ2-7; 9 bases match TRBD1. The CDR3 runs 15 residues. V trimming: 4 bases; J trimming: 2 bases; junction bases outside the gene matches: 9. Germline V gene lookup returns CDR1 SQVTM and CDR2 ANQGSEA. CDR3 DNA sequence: TGCAGCGTTGGGGGATGGGACAGGGCCACCTACGAGCAGTACTTC. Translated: CSVGGWDRATYEQYF.

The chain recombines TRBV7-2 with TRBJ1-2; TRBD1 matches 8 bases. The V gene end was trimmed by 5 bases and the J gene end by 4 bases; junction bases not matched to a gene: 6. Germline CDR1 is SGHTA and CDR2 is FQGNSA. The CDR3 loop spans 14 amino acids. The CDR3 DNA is TGTGCCAGCAGCCCAGGGGGCGCCGGCTATGGCTACACCTTC. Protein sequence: CASSPGGAGYGYTF. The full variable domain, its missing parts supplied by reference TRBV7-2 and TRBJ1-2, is GAGVSQSPSNKVTEKGKDVELRCDPISGHTALYWYRQSLGQGLEFLIYFQGNSAPDKSGLPSDRFSAERTGGSVSTLTIQRTQQEDSAVYLCASSPGGAGYGYTFGSGTRLTVV.

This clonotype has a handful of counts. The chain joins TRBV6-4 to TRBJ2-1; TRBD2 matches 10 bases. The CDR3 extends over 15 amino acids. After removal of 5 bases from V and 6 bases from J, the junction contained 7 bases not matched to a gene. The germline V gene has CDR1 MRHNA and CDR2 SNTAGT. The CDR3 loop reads CASSLTSGNLNEQFF. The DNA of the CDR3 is TGTGCCAGCAGTCTTACTAGCGGGAATCTCAATGAGCAGTTCTTC.